Each of the 8 T cell receptor beta chains below was sequenced from the same sample in a study of cytomegalovirus exposure and HLA in healthy donors. With 60 Vbeta and 13 Jbeta primers, the PCR was carried out. The assay was immunoSEQ multiplex PCR, and TCRdb's table has in-frame clones only and misses some. The repertoire holds roughly 290,000 clones, approximately 90% seen once, with approximately 2.4% in the top ten. The source material was PBMCs. The origin of the receptors is a woman aged 18-29 years in good health and CMV-seronegative.

This chain connects TRBV10-1 to TRBJ2-5; 9 bases align to TRBD1. With 3 bases clipped from V and 5 bases from J, the junction kept 4 bases outside the gene matches. In germline, CDR1 is WNHNN, CDR2 SYGVQD (reference sequence). The CDR3 length is 14 residues. The CDR3 DNA is TGCGCCAGCAGTGACCCCGGACAGGGGGAGACCCAGTACTTC. It yields the protein CASSDPGQGETQYF.

The chain is built from TRBV9 and TRBJ1-1; unclear D gene. V lost 3 bases, J lost 6 bases, and 15 bases lay in between. Germline-derived CDR1 and CDR2 are SGDLS and YYNGEE. This CDR3 has 14 residues. CDR3 region: CASSAHTSGAEAFF. The CDR3, as DNA: TGTGCCAGCAGCGCCCATACTAGCGGGGCTGAAGCTTTCTTT. Drawing the rest from reference TRBV9 and TRBJ1-1, the complete variable domain is DSGVTQTPKHLITATGQRVTLRCSPRSGDLSVYWYQQSLDQGLQFLIQYYNGEERAKGNILERFSAQQFPDLHSELNLSSLELGDSALYFCASSAHTSGAEAFFGQGTRLTVV.

V and J are TRBV28 and TRBJ2-7, with D possibly TRBD2 on 5 matching bases. V shed 4 bases and J shed 3 bases, with 10 bases lying between them. There are 13 residues in the CDR3. Germline CDR1 and CDR2: MDHEN and SYDVKM. The chain's CDR3 is CASSSTGDYEQYF. CDR3 DNA sequence: TGTGCCAGCAGTTCCACCGGGGACTACGAGCAGTACTTC.

The chain employs TRBV2 and TRBJ1-2; perhaps TRBD1 as D (5 bases). The CDR3 loop spans 16 amino acids. Per the germline V gene, CDR1 is SNHLY and CDR2 is FYNNEI. With 0 bases removed from V and 8 bases from J, the gap between germline ends came to 19 bases. The DNA for the CDR3 is TGTGCCAGCAGTGAAGCGACGACAGAGTCATCTTTCGGCTACACCTTC. The encoded protein is CASSEATTESSFGYTF. The full variable domain, with the rest looked up from reference TRBV2 and TRBJ1-2, is EPEVTQTPSHQVTQMGQEVILRCVPISNHLYFYWYRQILGQKVEFLVSFYNNEISEKSEIFDDQFSVERPDGSNFTLKIRSTKLEDSAMYFCASSEATTESSFGYTFGSGTRLTVV.

The rearrangement joins TRBV7-9 to TRBJ1-1; maybe TRBD1 (5 bases). The CDR3 extends over 14 amino acids. Germline V gene lookup returns CDR1 SEHNR and CDR2 FQNEAQ (reference sequence). Deletions cut 4 bases from V and 3 bases from J, with 12 bases between. This CDR3 reads CASSYVGRYTEAFF. The CDR3 nucleotides are TGTGCCAGCAGCTACGTGGGGCGGTACACTGAAGCTTTCTTT.

The CDR3 nucleotides read TGCGCCAGCAGTGTCTCCGCAGACACTTACGAGCAGTACTTC. This encodes CASSVSADTYEQYF. This chain uses TRBV5-1 with TRBJ2-7; no firm D call. V lost 5 bases and J 4 bases, leaving 16 bases between the germline ends. The CDR3 extends over 14 amino acids. Germline V gene data show CDR1 as SGHRS and CDR2 as YFSETQ. The full variable domain, rest sourced from reference TRBV5-1 and TRBJ2-7, is KAGVTQTPRYLIKTRGQQVTLSCSPISGHRSVSWYQQTPGQGLQFLFEYFSETQRNKGNFPGRFSGRQFSNSRSEMNVSTLELGDSALYLCASSVSADTYEQYFGPGTRLTVT.

The chain links TRBV5-1 to TRBJ2-3; TRBD1 is a possible D gene (6 bases). V gave up 0 bases and J gave up 2 bases, with 19 bases separating them. From germline, CDR1 is SGHRS and CDR2 YFSETQ. The CDR3 totals 18 residues. The CDR3 coding sequence is TGCGCCAGCAGCTTGGGCCTGGCGACAGGAGCATTCACAGATACGCAGTATTTT. It yields the protein CASSLGLATGAFTDTQYF.

This rearrangement joins TRBV6-1 to TRBJ1-2; 9 bases align to TRBD1. V lost 6 bases and J lost 7; bases outside the gene matches: 15. CDR3 size: 16 residues. The germline V gene has CDR1 MNHNS and CDR2 SASEGT. The CDR3 DNA reads as TGTGCCAGCAGCGAACAACCCGGGACAGGGTCCTTTGGCTACACCTTC. Encoded protein: CASSEQPGTGSFGYTF.